This T cell receptor (beta chain) was obtained from a study of PD-1 blockade in classical Hodgkin lymphoma (dated by TCRdb to about 2020). Study-wide context: Nivolumab dosing was 3 mg/kg intravenously every 2 weeks, continuing until either disease progression or unacceptable toxicity. To define a peripheral blood immune signature of response to PD-1 blockade in classical Hodgkin lymphoma, the study combined TCR beta sequencing with CyTOF.

Including the terminal cysteine and phenylalanine, the CDR3 comprises 15 residues. The DNA shown is the 45-base CDR3, in frame from base 1. V is clipped by 2 bases and J by 2 bases, and the sequence between their germline boundaries is 7 bases long. Via the germline V gene, CDR1 is SGHTA and CDR2 FQGTGA. Overall results and qualifications from the work: Among trial patients, those achieving complete response had baseline diversity similar to that of newly diagnosed patients, while diversity was significantly lower in partial responders and progressors. Only a single clinical trial cohort was studied, and what caused the repertoire differences, possibly disease activity or prior therapy, remained undefined. CD4+ but not CD8+ TCR diversity rose significantly by C4D1 (p=0.0027 vs p=0.16), most apparent in complete responders (p=0.02). Lower diversity was observed in patients in whom nivolumab was started less than 1 year after ASCT, and these patients were excluded from later analyses so that confounding by immune reconstitution would be avoided. Newly diagnosed patients were reported to have lower baseline TCR diversity than healthy donors, and relapsed/refractory patients were reported to have lower baseline TCR diversity still.

The time point label of this sample denotes: cycle 2 day 1 (C2D1) of nivolumab. Every trial patient had relapsed after autologous stem cell transplantation, and cohorts A, B and C differed in prior brentuximab vedotin exposure. The trial cohort included 55 to 65 patients with relapsed/refractory classical Hodgkin lymphoma, and each patient had a best overall response of complete response, partial response or progressive disease. In the multi-cohort phase II CheckMate 205 trial, trial patients received single-agent nivolumab. An independent review committee assessed best overall response by applying the 2007 International Working Group response criteria. PBMCs from the trial were collected at three points: immediately before nivolumab initiation (C1D1), and during therapy at cycle 2 day 1 and cycle 4 day 1. Peripheral blood was collected in 8 mL Vacutainer Cell Preparation Tubes, from which PBMCs were isolated by centrifugation and then cryopreserved.

Concerning this clone itself: The clone's antigen remains unknown. Base qualities are not provided; no much larger clone lies one nucleotide away.

The Qiagen DNeasy kit was used to extract genomic DNA from unsorted PBMCs and from the negatively selected CD4+ and CD8+ fractions. TCR beta CDR3 regions were subjected to amplification by immunoSEQ multiplex PCR with primers that anneal to V and J segments. A synthetic immune receptor repertoire was used to minimize amplification bias, and any residual bias was removed computationally once sequencing was done. Regarding the original processing steps: Custom Python scripts were used to quantify repertoire diversity as the Shannon entropy index. Unsorted, CD4+ and CD8+ repertoires were analyzed separately, except in combined analyses where CD4+ and CD8+ sequences were merged in silico. Clonal expansion was defined as at least a 2-fold frequency increase after treatment relative to C1D1, with a pseudocount of 0.5 for undetected baseline clones. Clones with 0 or 1 copy at C1D1 were defined as singleton clones, while clones with 2 or more copies were defined as non-singleton clones. Clones expanded in unsorted samples were annotated as CD4+, CD8+ or unknown by matching protein sequences in sorted samples from the same patient. Diversity changes from C1D1 to C4D1 were tested in paired samples using Wilcoxon tests. As stored in TCRdb, this immuneACCESS dataset retains in-frame rearrangements with V and J assigned. A fraction of the clones does not appear; measured against another copy, unresolved V genes explain less than half of the discrepancy, and the remainder lacks a known reason. The D gene and trimming were derived from the DNA, and the V and J assignments and clone size from that table. The sample table holds approximately 19,000 clones, of which 70% to 80% were seen once. The ten largest clones represent about 41% of the sample.

Sequencing used peripheral blood mononuclear cells (PBMCs), obtained before the second cycle of nivolumab. The V gene is TRBV7-3 and the J gene is TRBJ2-6; the D gene cannot be resolved reliably. This clonotype originated in a human donor with classical Hodgkin lymphoma. Here the CDR3 is given as CASSLGVTGANVLTF. The bases are TGTGCCAGCAGCTTAGGGGTCACTGGGGCCAACGTCCTGACTTTC.